This TCR beta chain came from a study of blood T cell repertoires in COVID-19. CDR3 length: 13 amino acids. V was pared by 8 bases and J by 4 bases, with 15 bases between. Germline-derived CDR1 and CDR2 are WNHNN and SYGVQD (reference sequence). The assay was immunoSEQ multiplex PCR, and TCRdb's table has in-frame clones only and misses some. The sample has 300,000 to 350,000 clones, about 90% seen once. Source material: peripheral blood. This TCR derives from a woman younger than 35 who had recovered from COVID-19. This sequence joins TRBV10-1 and TRBJ2-7; D is undetermined. The CDR3 DNA reads as TGCGCCAGCTTGCACTGTATTCGGTACGAGCAGTACGTC. As protein: CASLHCIRYEQYV.